The 21 T cell receptor beta chains below all came from one sample that was sequenced in a study of control samples from healthy donors and cancer patients. This table comes from immunoSEQ multiplex PCR, and its TCRdb copy is limited to in-frame clones, with some not included. The top ten hold about 7% of the sample, which has about 110,000 clones, just under 85% seen once. The sample taken for sequencing was blood. The origin of the receptors is a man between 18 and 35 years old in good health.

The gene calls are TRBV14 and TRBJ2-3; D unclear. V shed 0 bases and J shed 0 bases, with 7 bases lying between them. This CDR3 comprises 15 residues. The V gene's germline CDR1 is SGHDN and CDR2 FVKESK. In nucleotides, the CDR3 is TGTGCCAGCAGCCAAGAGACTTCTAGCACAGATACGCAGTATTTT. It codes for CASSQETSSTDTQYF. The full variable domain, rest sourced from reference TRBV14 and TRBJ2-3, is EAGVTQFPSHSVIEKGQTVTLRCDPISGHDNLYWYRRVMGKEIKFLLHFVKESKQDESGMPNNRFLAERTGGTYSTLKVQPAELEDSGVYFCASSQETSSTDTQYFGPGTRLTVL.

This chain connects TRBV5-1 to TRBJ2-6; tentatively, D is TRBD1 (5 bases). There are 17 residues in the CDR3. CDR1 is SGHRS, CDR2 YFSETQ, per germline. Trimming cost V 2 bases and J 0 bases, with 12 bases left between them. The CDR3 here is CASSFQGGNSGANVLTF. DNA for the CDR3: TGCGCCAGCAGCTTCCAGGGTGGGAACTCTGGGGCCAACGTCCTGACTTTC.

CDR3 region: CASSALGTQYF. In nucleotides, the CDR3 is TGTGCCAGCAGTGCCTTGGGTACGCAGTATTTT. The chain has TRBV5-6 and TRBJ2-3; D uncertain. This CDR3 has 11 amino acids. CDR1 is SGHDT, CDR2 YYEEEE, per germline. Trimming cost V 5 bases and J 8 bases, with 9 bases left between them.

This chain joins TRBV27 and TRBJ2-4, with a tentative D call TRBD1 (5 bases). Germline V gene lookup returns CDR1 MNHEY and CDR2 SMNVEV (reference sequence). Trimming shortened V by 3 bases and J by 2 bases, and 14 bases separated the two germline ends. The CDR3 length is 16 residues. The CDR3 bases are TGTGCCAGCAGTTTCCAGGGTCATGGTTCCAAAAACATTCAGTACTTC. It specifies CASSFQGHGSKNIQYF.

This clone was counted a few times. The CDR3 sequence is CASSQDLQGEGYEQYF. The CDR3 DNA reads as TGTGCCAGCAGCCAAGATTTGCAGGGAGAGGGCTACGAGCAGTACTTC. This rearrangement joins TRBV3-1 (or the pseudogene TRBV3-2) to TRBJ2-7; D might be TRBD1 or TRBD2, each matching 5 bases. Between the trimmed V and J ends, which lost 0 bases and 3 bases, there was a span of 15 bases. CDR1 is LGHDT and CDR2 is YNNKEL in the germline V gene (reference sequence). The CDR3 consists of 16 residues.

In this sample, this clone turned up a few times. The genes are TRBV4-1 and TRBJ1-2; D gene uncertain. CDR1 is MGHRA, CDR2 YSYEKL, per germline. This CDR3 spans 15 amino acids. The V and J ends lost 0 bases and 3 bases respectively, with 11 bases between them. The CDR3 nucleotides read TGCGCCAGCAGCCAAGAGGCTAGGAACCACTATGGCTACACCTTC. This encodes CASSQEARNHYGYTF.

The chain is built from TRBV5-5 and TRBJ1-6; D unresolved. Germline CDR1 and CDR2: SGHKS and YYEKEE (reference sequence). The CDR3 loop spans 14 amino acids. Trimming shortened V by 4 bases and J by 10 bases, and 15 bases separated the two germline ends. This chain's CDR3 is CASSQDLGQSPLHF. In DNA, the CDR3 is TGTGCCAGCAGCCAGGACTTAGGGCAATCACCCCTCCACTTT.

V is TRBV7-9 and J is TRBJ1-2, with 7 bases aligning to TRBD1. Trimming took 4 bases from V and 1 from J; bases not matched to a gene: 3. The length of the CDR3 is 14 residues. Germline V CDR1 and CDR2: SEHNR, FQNEAQ (reference sequence). The CDR3 DNA sequence: TGTGCCAGCAGCTCGACAGGGATTAACTATGGCTACACCTTC. It translates to CASSSTGINYGYTF.

The gene calls are TRBV4-2 and TRBJ2-4; 7 bases map to TRBD1. The CDR3 spans 16 residues. The trim removed 1 base at V and 2 bases at J, leaving 5 bases unmatched. Germline loops: CDR1 LGHNA, CDR2 YNFKEQ. The DNA of the CDR3 is TGTGCCAGCAGCCAAGGGACAGGACGGACCAAAAACATTCAGTACTTC. This encodes CASSQGTGRTKNIQYF.

The gene calls are TRBV10-1 and TRBJ2-7, with D maybe TRBD2 (5 bases). Germline CDR1 WNHNN, CDR2 SYGVQD (reference sequence). The V end was cut by 8 bases, the J end by 3 bases, with 17 bases between. The CDR3 has 14 amino acids. This CDR3 is CASRPPKADYEQYV. The CDR3 bases are TGCGCCAGCCGTCCACCCAAAGCGGACTACGAGCAGTACGTC.

This clone has just one count. This rearrangement joins TRBV6-4 to TRBJ2-2; D remains ambiguous. V was pared by 0 bases and J by 5 bases, with 7 bases between. CDR1 MRHNA and CDR2 SNTAGT come from the germline V gene. The CDR3 runs 14 residues. The CDR3 region has the DNA TGTGCCAGCAGTGACTCGGCGAGAACCGGGGAGCTGTTTTTT. It is translated as CASSDSARTGELFF.

CDR3 coding DNA: TGTGCCAGCAGCCTCGGTCCTTGGGGCTACACCTTC. The encoded protein is CASSLGPWGYTF. The V and J genes are TRBV12-3 or TRBV12-4 and TRBJ1-2; D is unclear. The V end lost 6 bases, the J end lost 8 bases, and 13 bases lay between the germline ends. The CDR3 length is 12 residues.

This clone was counted between two and nine times. This chain's CDR3 is CASSLSNSPLHF. CDR3 coding DNA: TGTGCCAGCAGCCTTAGTAATTCACCCCTCCACTTT. The rearrangement uses TRBV3-1 (or the pseudogene TRBV3-2) and TRBJ1-6, with D hard to call. CDR1 and CDR2 (germline): LGHDT, YNNKEL (reference sequence). Trimming took off 4 bases at V and 6 bases at J, with 4 bases between the two ends. This CDR3 contains 12 residues.

The CDR3 DNA sequence: TGCGCCAGCAGCCAAGATTCTACTAGCGGGGGCCCTCTAAGCACAGATACGCAGTATTTT. Translation gives CASSQDSTSGGPLSTDTQYF. The chain links TRBV4-3 to TRBJ2-3, with 11 bases that match TRBD2. The V gene end was trimmed by 0 bases and the J gene end by 0 bases; junction bases not matched to a gene: 11. CDR1 LGHNA and CDR2 YSLEER come from the germline V gene. The CDR3 spans 20 residues.

The chain recombines TRBV20-1 with TRBJ1-5, with a possible D match to TRBD1 (6 bases). The CDR3 is 14 amino acids. V lost 3 bases, J lost 7 bases, and 16 bases lay in between. From germline, CDR1 is DFQATT and CDR2 SNEGSKA (reference sequence). CDR3 sequence (DNA): TGCAGTGCTAGTAACAACAGGGATAACCAGCCCCAGCATTTT. It translates to CSASNNRDNQPQHF.

The rearrangement links TRBV24-1 to TRBJ2-3; 7 positions match TRBD1. Trimming at V came to 7 bases and at J to 4 bases, leaving 7 bases not matched to a gene. Looked up from germline, CDR1 is KGHDR and CDR2 is SFDVKD. The CDR3 has 14 residues. The CDR3 coding sequence is TGTGCCACCAGACACAGGGGTCCGCCAGATACGCAGTATTTT. It encodes CATRHRGPPDTQYF.

V is TRBV5-4 and J is TRBJ2-7; 9 bases match TRBD1. CDR3 length: 15 residues. CDR1 SGHNT and CDR2 YYREEE come from the germline V gene (reference sequence). The J segment lost 2 bases and the V segment lost 3 bases, leaving 6 bases of the junction unmatched. As DNA, the CDR3 is TGTGCCAGCAGCTACCCGGGACAGGGTACCTACGAGCAGTACTTC. Translation: CASSYPGQGTYEQYF.

This chain uses TRBV27 with TRBJ2-1, with D perhaps given as TRBD1 or TRBD2 (5 bases each). V lost 6 bases and J 6 bases, leaving 12 bases between the germline ends. Per germline, CDR1 MNHEY and CDR2 SMNVEV (reference sequence). The CDR3 has 13 amino acids. The CDR3 here is CASRLGPLNEQFF. DNA of the CDR3: TGTGCCAGCAGACTGGGACCGCTCAATGAGCAGTTCTTC.

The chain joins TRBV11-2 to TRBJ1-6; D perhaps matches TRBD1 (6 bases). The germline CDR1 and CDR2 sequences are SGHAT and FQNNGV. The CDR3 length is 15 residues. V shed 5 bases and J shed 6 bases, with 14 bases lying between them. CDR3 in DNA: TGTGCCAGCAGCCTACCCGGGACACCTAATTCACCCCTCCACTTT. It is translated as CASSLPGTPNSPLHF.

The V call is TRBV5-4, the J call TRBJ1-2; 8 bases fit TRBD1. J lost 6 bases, V lost 4 bases, and 5 bases had no gene match. This CDR3 has 13 amino acids. Looked up from germline, CDR1 is SGHNT and CDR2 is YYREEE (reference sequence). CDR3 coding DNA: TGTGCCAGCAGCCAGGACAGGGTGGATGGCTACACCTTC. Its protein is CASSQDRVDGYTF.

The gene calls are TRBV15 and TRBJ2-5; weak D call: TRBD2 (6 bases). The V and J ends lost 3 bases and 2 bases respectively, with 13 bases between them. Looked up from germline, CDR1 is LNHNV and CDR2 is YYDKDF (reference sequence). CDR3 length: 15 amino acids. The CDR3 sequence is CATSRNAGGQETQYF. The CDR3, as DNA: TGTGCCACCAGCAGGAACGCCGGGGGACAAGAGACCCAGTACTTC.